The 8 T cell receptor beta chains in this list originate from one sample, sequenced in a study of blood T cell repertoires in COVID-19 (dated by TCRdb to about 2020). The library relied on the immunoSEQ multiplex PCR assay. As stored in TCRdb, this immuneACCESS dataset retains in-frame rearrangements with V and J assigned. A fraction of the clones does not appear; measured against another copy, unresolved V genes explain less than half of the discrepancy, and the remainder lacks a known reason. The sample table contains about 250,000 clones; only one count was recorded for approximately 82% of them. The ten largest clones take up 5% of the sample. Sequences were obtained from PBMCs or T cells enriched from blood (not recorded which). All receptors derive from a man in his forties or fifties who had been exposed to COVID-19.

This clone has just a few counts. This sequence joins TRBV7-3 and TRBJ2-2, with D unclear. With 5 bases removed from V and 5 bases from J, the gap between germline ends came to 9 bases. CDR1 and CDR2 (germline): SGHTA, FQGTGA. There are 13 residues in the CDR3. The CDR3 region has the DNA TGTGCCAGCAGCCGAGACTGGACCGGGGAGCTGTTTTTT. It codes for CASSRDWTGELFF.

There are a few counts of this clone. V gene TRBV24-1 combines with J gene TRBJ2-3; D possibly corresponds to TRBD2 (6 bases). This CDR3 contains 16 residues. The V and J ends lost 1 base and 7 bases respectively, with 17 bases between them. CDR1 is KGHDR, CDR2 SFDVKD, per germline. The CDR3 region is CATSDLGGDRVNTQYF. As DNA, the CDR3 is TGTGCCACCAGTGATTTAGGCGGGGACCGGGTGAATACGCAGTATTTT.

V and J are TRBV30 and TRBJ1-4; the match to TRBD1 covers 9 bases. CDR1 and CDR2 from the germline V gene are GTSNPN and SVGIG (reference sequence). J lost 10 bases, V lost 1 base, and 7 bases had no gene match. The CDR3 runs 14 residues. The CDR3 DNA reads TGTGCCTGGAGTGACCCGGGACAGGGTGGAAAACTGTTTTTT. It codes for CAWSDPGQGGKLFF.

Note on this clone: The sample contains more than one DNA sequence encoding this CDR3. The chain is built from TRBV5-1 and TRBJ2-3, with a weak D call TRBD2 (5 bases). Trimming left V 2 bases short and J 0 bases short, with 7 bases between. Germline V gene data show CDR1 as SGHRS and CDR2 as YFSETQ. This CDR3 comprises 14 residues. CDR3 DNA sequence: TGCGCCAGCAGCTTTGGCGGGAGCACAGATACGCAGTATTTT. This codes for CASSFGGSTDTQYF.

The J gene is TRBJ1-3, the V gene TRBV5-4; 7 bases line up with TRBD1. V lost 0 bases, J lost 4 bases, and 4 bases stayed unmatched. Looked up from germline, CDR1 is SGHNT and CDR2 is YYREEE (reference sequence). The CDR3 is 15 amino acids. The CDR3 DNA reads TGTGCCAGCAGCTTGGACAGGGGTTCGGGAAACACCATATATTTT. Translation gives CASSLDRGSGNTIYF. The complete variable domain, with remaining parts taken from reference TRBV5-4 and TRBJ1-3, reads ETGVTQSPTHLIKTRGQQVTLRCSSQSGHNTVSWYQQALGQGPQFIFQYYREEENGRGNFPPRFSGLQFPNYSSELNVNALELDDSALYLCASSLDRGSGNTIYFGEGSWLTVV.

V and J are TRBV11-2 and TRBJ2-2; 7 nucleotides line up with TRBD2. The CDR3 loop spans 18 amino acids. V shed 2 bases and J 4 bases; nucleotides not matched to a gene: 13. Germline CDR1 SGHAT, CDR2 FQNNGV. The chain's CDR3 is CASSLKGDGGGRTGELFF. The CDR3 coding sequence is TGTGCCAGCAGCTTAAAAGGGGATGGCGGGGGACGCACCGGGGAGCTGTTTTTT. The full variable domain, in which reference TRBV11-2 and TRBJ2-2 provide the parts outside the CDR3, is EAGVAQSPRYKIIEKRQSVAFWCNPISGHATLYWYQQILGQGPKLLIQFQNNGVVDDSQLPKDRFSAERLKGVDSTLKIQPAKLEDSAVYLCASSLKGDGGGRTGELFFGEGSRLTVL.

Notes on this clone: One junction end disagrees with the germline gene, perhaps due to a read error. The chain joins TRBV30 to TRBJ1-1; D is uncertain. This CDR3 has 13 residues. Germline CDR1 and CDR2: GTSNPN and SVGIG (reference sequence). The CDR3 sequence: CARSRDMRTEAFF. CDR3 in DNA: TGTGCCCGGAGTCGGGATATGAGGACTGAAGCTTTCTTT.

This chain connects TRBV18 to TRBJ2-2, with D perhaps TRBD2 (6 bases). The CDR3 is made up of 15 amino acids. Trimming removed 3 bases from V and 4 bases from J, with 12 bases in between. CDR1 and CDR2 (germline): KGHSH, LQKENI. The CDR3 DNA is TGTGCCAGCTCACCGCGACAGACTAGCACCGGGGAGCTGTTTTTT. Its protein product is CASSPRQTSTGELFF. The full variable domain, in which reference TRBV18 and TRBJ2-2 provide the parts outside the CDR3, is NAGVMQNPRHLVRRRGQEARLRCSPMKGHSHVYWYRQLPEEGLKFMVYLQKENIIDESGMPKERFSAEFPKEGPSILRIQQVVRGDSAAYFCASSPRQTSTGELFFGEGSRLTVL.